The T cell receptor beta chain described here comes from a study of blood T cell repertoires in COVID-19 (TCRdb year 2020). Broadly, across the study: The collaborator samples originated in the United States, Italy and Spain and spanned the acute and convalescent phases of COVID-19. Where available, HLA class I and class II types were obtained from metadata supplied by the sample provider rather than from assay-based typing. Deeply sampled blood TCRbeta repertoires from subjects exposed to, actively infected with, or recovered from COVID-19 were included in the dataset. The samples were drawn from two sources: the first 160 participants of the ongoing ImmuneRACE study, and fewer than 1,500 subjects contributed by 6 global collaborators. A de-identified subject ID, COVID-19 status, age in years and sex were almost always included in the sample metadata. A freely available public database, intended as a resource for researchers studying the immune response to SARS-CoV-2, is where the repertoires were released. The prospective study material was composed of cDNA or gDNA derived from T cells, B-cell-depleted T cells, or PBMCs.

The collaborating institutions used their own protocols to collect whole blood in K2EDTA tubes. For TCRbeta analysis, collaborator samples were shipped as frozen whole blood, as isolated PBMCs, or as DNA extracted from either sample type. Study-wide findings and limitations: The quantity of clinical and demographic metadata differed by source and by participant and was supplied without curation.

Note on this clone: What antigen it recognizes has not been identified. The input lacks base qualities; no much larger clone sits a single base away.

TCRbeta CDR3 regions were amplified from genomic DNA using the immunoSEQ Assay, a bias-controlled multiplex PCR. Per the source publication's procedure: The number of nucleated cells in each sample was estimated from the amplification of reference gene primers within the assay. To quantify the absolute abundance of each unique TCRbeta CDR3 rearrangement, sequence reads were collapsed and filtered. For each sample, productive Simpson clonality was calculated by taking the square root of Simpson's diversity index across productive rearrangements. TCRdb carries this immuneACCESS record with in-frame sequences only. Its versions omit some clonotypes, under half of them owing to an unresolved V gene in the studies checked, with the rest unexplained. Clone size and V and J calls were adopted from that table, with D and trimming inferred from the DNA. The sample contains some 45,000 clones, approximately 84% of them found a single time. The ten top clones hold roughly 10% of the sample.

The sequence was obtained from a man in his 60s with acute or convalescent COVID-19. The sequencing input was peripheral blood.

The CDR3 region reads CASSSDLAGGPETQYF. The sequenced DNA is TGTGCCAGCAGCTCCGATTTAGCGGGGGGGCCAGAGACCCAGTACTTC. The chain employs TRBV7-9 and TRBJ2-5; TRBD2 matches 11 bases in the middle. Its CDR3 holds 16 amino acids, cysteine through phenylalanine. Only the CDR3 DNA is retained, 48 bases long and in frame from the first base. The germline V and J ends show losses of 4 bases and 4 bases respectively, and no gene match explains 8 bases of the junction. CDR1 and CDR2 (SEHNR, FQNEAQ) derive from the germline V gene (reference sequence). With the rest looked up from the reference TRBV7-9 and TRBJ2-5 genes rather than sequenced, the full variable domain is DTGVSQNPRHKITKRGQNVTFRCDPISEHNRLYWYRQTLGQGPEFLTYFQNEAQLEKSRLLSDRFSAERPKGSFSTLEIQRTEQGDSAMYLCASSSDLAGGPETQYFGPGTRLLVL.